The 28 T cell receptor beta chains given below trace back to one sample, sequenced in a study of regulatory T cells in long-lasting Graves disease. Construction of the TCR beta libraries employed iRepertoire HTBI primers in conjunction with Arm-PCR of CDR3 regions. TCRdb called the multiplex PCR reads again in MiXCR, with one record for every CDR3 protein. Of just over 600,000 distinct CDR3 sequences listed, roughly 15% are singletons. The sample's time point: newly diagnosed GD, antithyroid drugs for less than 3 months. PBMC-extracted RNA yielded the TCR library. In addition, the sample was reused for a study of T cells in Graves' hyperthyroidism and ophthalmopathy.

The starting material was peripheral blood mononuclear cells (PBMCs), obtained at new diagnosis, from a patient treated with antithyroid drugs. The receptors here all came from a woman in her twenties or thirties with Graves disease.

This clonotype occurred many times. The J gene is TRBJ1-5, the V gene TRBV28, with TRBD1 matching 7 bases. This CDR3 has 15 amino acids. Germline V gene data show CDR1 as MDHEN and CDR2 as SYDVKM. The J segment lost 1 base and the V segment lost 5 bases, leaving 5 bases of the junction unmatched. CDR3 nucleotide sequence: TGTGCCAGCAGTAGCAGGGGGAGCAGCAATCAGCCCCAGCATTTT. It specifies CASSSRGSSNQPQHF.

The chain has TRBV6-2 or TRBV6-3 and TRBJ2-7; the D is unclear. This CDR3 is built from 13 residues. The V gene lost 4 bases and the J gene lost 4 bases, with 11 bases spanning the gap. Germline CDR1 MNHEY, CDR2 SVGEGT. CDR3 coding DNA: TGTGCCAGCAGTTCCCTGATCCCTTACGAGCAGTACTTC. As protein: CASSSLIPYEQYF.

The chain combines TRBV5-5 with TRBJ1-6, with D perhaps matching TRBD1 (6 bases). Germline-derived CDR1 and CDR2 are SGHKS and YYEKEE (reference sequence). V was pared by 4 bases and J by 8 bases, with 16 bases between. The CDR3 runs 15 residues. The CDR3 region is CASSPSGGLDSPLHF. The CDR3 coding sequence is TGTGCCAGCAGCCCATCCGGGGGCCTCGATTCACCCCTCCACTTT.

The chain joins TRBV30 to TRBJ1-2, with a tentative D call TRBD1 (6 bases). The CDR3 contains 13 residues. CDR1 and CDR2 from the germline V gene are GTSNPN and SVGIG (reference sequence). The CDR3 sequence: CAGATLANYGYTF. The CDR3 nucleotides are TGTGCGGGGGCGACTCTAGCTAACTATGGCTACACCTTC.

This clonotype was detected ten times or more. J is TRBJ2-7 and V is TRBV28; 7 nucleotides match TRBD2. The CDR3 has 14 amino acids. V trimming: 7 bases; J trimming: 2 bases; junction bases outside the gene matches: 8. The germline V gene encodes CDR1 MDHEN and CDR2 SYDVKM. Here the CDR3 reads CASTSSGTTYEQYF. The CDR3, as DNA: TGTGCCAGCACCTCGAGCGGGACTACCTACGAGCAGTACTTC.

This clonotype was observed a single time. A much larger clone sits a single nucleotide away, making a read error possible. The chain couples TRBV6-1 to TRBJ1-2; maybe TRBD1 (5 bases). V dropped 7 bases and J dropped 0 bases, with 15 bases sitting between them. Germline V gives CDR1 MNHNS, CDR2 SASEGT. The CDR3 contains 15 residues. The CDR3 here is CASISWGGANYGYTF. The CDR3 nucleotides read TGTGCCAGCATCTCGTGGGGGGGAGCTAACTATGGCTACACCTTC.

This clonotype has only one observation. The CDR3 here is CASSLRGTSGSYEQYF. In nucleotides, the CDR3 is TGCGCCAGCAGCCTCAGAGGGACTAGCGGCTCCTACGAGCAGTACTTC. The chain is built from TRBV4-1 and TRBJ2-7, with 11 bases fitting TRBD2. The CDR3 sequence is 16 residues long. Germline trimming cut 4 bases from V and 0 bases from J; bases unmatched to any gene: 5. Germline V gene sequence: CDR1 MGHRA, CDR2 YSYEKL.

V gene TRBV4-1 combines with J gene TRBJ2-7; 12 bases agree with TRBD1. Germline CDR1 MGHRA, CDR2 YSYEKL. CDR3 length: 15 amino acids. Trimming took 2 bases from V and 5 from J; bases not matched to a gene: 4. The CDR3 DNA reads as TGCGCCAGCAGCCAACCGGGACAGGGGGCGGACGAGCAGTACTTC. This encodes CASSQPGQGADEQYF.

This clonotype was recorded many times. This chain uses TRBV19 with TRBJ1-1; no definite D call. From germline, CDR1 is LNHDA and CDR2 SQIVND (reference sequence). The CDR3 spans 15 residues. Between the trimmed V and J ends, which lost 5 bases and 4 bases, there was a span of 17 bases. The CDR3 sequence: CASSLRSDMGTEAFF. The CDR3 nucleotides read TGTGCCAGTAGTCTGAGATCCGACATGGGCACTGAAGCTTTCTTT.

The chain links TRBV2 to TRBJ2-7; 7 bases are a match to TRBD1. CDR1 is SNHLY and CDR2 is FYNNEI in the germline V gene. Losses at the gene ends were 3 bases for V and 3 bases for J; bases not matched to a gene: 5. This CDR3 contains 14 residues. CDR3 coding DNA: TGTGCCAGCAGTGACGAGACAGGGTTCTACGAGCAGTACTTC. This translates into CASSDETGFYEQYF.

This clonotype was seen repeatedly, ten times or more. J is TRBJ2-7 and V is TRBV27, with 9 bases that match TRBD2. The CDR3 covers 15 residues. V was pared by 6 bases and J by 6 bases, with 12 bases of the junction left unmatched. Germline V gene lookup returns CDR1 MNHEY and CDR2 SMNVEV (reference sequence). The CDR3: CASSLGGAGGREQYF. CDR3 sequence (DNA): TGTGCCAGCAGCTTGGGGGGCGCGGGAGGGCGCGAGCAGTACTTC.

This rearrangement joins TRBV2 to TRBJ2-6, with D unclear. From germline, CDR1 is SNHLY and CDR2 FYNNEI. Trimming took off 7 bases at V and 2 bases at J, with 9 bases between the two ends. The CDR3 length is 14 residues. The CDR3 DNA follows: TGTGCCAGCACCGTCGGGCCTGGGGCCAACGTCCTGACTTTC. Protein: CASTVGPGANVLTF.

This clonotype has a count of ten or more. The rearrangement joins TRBV19 to TRBJ2-6; the D is unclear. CDR3 length: 16 residues. Looked up from germline, CDR1 is LNHDA and CDR2 is SQIVND (reference sequence). The ends were cut back, 5 bases at V and 0 bases at J, with 11 bases in the middle. DNA of the CDR3: TGTGCCAGTAGTTCCACCGTACTCTCTGGGGCCAACGTCCTGACTTTC. It translates to CASSSTVLSGANVLTF. The complete variable domain, with remaining parts taken from reference TRBV19 and TRBJ2-6, reads DGGITQSPKYLFRKEGQNVTLSCEQNLNHDAMYWYRQDPGQGLRLIYYSQIVNDFQKGDIAEGYSVSREKKESFPLTVTSAQKNPTAFYLCASSSTVLSGANVLTFGAGSRLTVL.

There are many counts of this clonotype. The chain has TRBV6-2 or TRBV6-3 and TRBJ2-7, with TRBD2 identical over 11 bases. The germline CDR1 and CDR2 sequences are MNHEY and SVGEGT. The ends lost 2 bases at V and 0 bases at J; junction bases unmatched: 3. The CDR3 is 16 amino acids. Here the CDR3 reads CASSYDGTSGSYEQYF. DNA for the CDR3: TGTGCCAGCAGTTACGACGGGACTAGCGGCTCCTACGAGCAGTACTTC.

This clonotype was observed at least ten times. V gene TRBV28 combines with J gene TRBJ1-2; TRBD1 might be the D (5 bases). The CDR3 contains 14 residues. V shed 6 bases and J shed 3 bases, with 14 bases lying between them. Germline V CDR1 and CDR2: MDHEN, SYDVKM. Here the CDR3 DNA reads TGTGCCAGCAGCTTTCAGGGAACGGACTATGGCTACACCTTC. Protein: CASSFQGTDYGYTF.

This clonotype was seen a few times. V usage is TRBV11-2 and J usage is TRBJ2-7, with D perhaps TRBD1 (6 bases). The germline CDR1 and CDR2 sequences are SGHAT and FQNNGV. This CDR3 is 15 amino acids long. V lost 5 bases to trimming and J lost 3 bases, with 17 bases between them. As DNA, the CDR3 is TGTGCCAGCAGCCCCCACAGGGAGAGGAACTACGAGCAGTACTTC. This codes for CASSPHRERNYEQYF.

This clonotype was counted ten times or more. This chain uses TRBV20-1 with TRBJ1-1; perhaps TRBD1 as D (6 bases). V lost 1 base and J 0 bases, leaving 12 bases between the germline ends. From germline, CDR1 is DFQATT and CDR2 SNEGSKA (reference sequence). CDR3 length: 15 amino acids. The CDR3 DNA follows: TGCAGTGCTAGAGCTAGACAGGTCCTGAACACTGAAGCTTTCTTT. Protein sequence: CSARARQVLNTEAFF.

This clonotype was seen repeatedly, ten times or more. The chain links TRBV2 to TRBJ2-1; 7 positions agree with TRBD1. The CDR3 spans 15 residues. Germline-derived CDR1 and CDR2 are SNHLY and FYNNEI. V dropped 4 bases and J dropped 4; count of bases not matched to a gene: 7. The CDR3 loop reads CASSVPGQTYNEQFF. In DNA, the CDR3 is TGTGCCAGCAGTGTACCGGGACAGACTTACAATGAGCAGTTCTTC.

This clonotype has more than one count but fewer than ten. The V gene is TRBV20-1, the J gene TRBJ2-5; 9 bases map to TRBD1. After removal of 3 bases from V and 0 bases from J, the junction contained 5 bases not matched to a gene. The CDR3 extends over 15 amino acids. Germline assignment: CDR1 DFQATT and CDR2 SNEGSKA (reference sequence). The CDR3 here is CSARTGGRHQETQYF. The DNA for the CDR3 is TGCAGTGCTAGGACAGGGGGTCGCCACCAAGAGACCCAGTACTTC.

This clonotype was seen ten or more times. The chain carries TRBV28 and TRBJ2-5, with D tentatively TRBD2 (5 bases). Germline CDR1 is MDHEN and CDR2 is SYDVKM. The CDR3 covers 11 residues. The V end lost 9 bases, the J end lost 4 bases, and 9 bases lay between the germline ends. DNA of the CDR3: TGTGCCAGTCGGGGTGCAGAGACCCAGTACTTC. Protein product: CASRGAETQYF.

This clonotype was counted at least ten times. V gene TRBV7-3 combines with J gene TRBJ2-5; D is ambiguous. The CDR3 extends over 13 amino acids. Per germline, CDR1 SGHTA and CDR2 FQGTGA. With 0 bases removed from V and 2 bases from J, the gap between germline ends came to 4 bases. The chain's CDR3 is CASSLTVQETQYF. Written as DNA, the CDR3 is TGTGCCAGCAGCTTAACAGTACAAGAGACCCAGTACTTC.

This clonotype came up many times. This rearrangement joins TRBV15 to TRBJ2-7; D is perhaps TRBD1 (5 bases). The CDR3 contains 13 residues. V lost 0 bases to trimming and J lost 6 bases, with 9 bases between them. Germline lookup yields CDR1 LNHNV and CDR2 YYDKDF (reference sequence). Here the CDR3 reads CATSRDPTAEQYF. In DNA form, the CDR3 reads TGTGCCACCAGCAGAGACCCGACAGCCGAGCAGTACTTC. Combining the CDR3 with reference TRBV15 and TRBJ2-7 gives the whole variable domain DAMVIQNPRYQVTQFGKPVTLSCSQTLNHNVMYWYQQKSSQAPKLLFHYYDKDFNNEADTPDNFQSRRPNTSFCFLDIRSPGLGDTAMYLCATSRDPTAEQYFGPGTRLTVT.

This clonotype has a count of ten or more. The V call is TRBV6-2 or TRBV6-3, the J call TRBJ2-1; D might be TRBD2 (6 bases). Germline V CDR1 and CDR2: MNHEY, SVGEGT. This CDR3 is 14 amino acids long. V lost 10 bases to trimming and J lost 7 bases, with 20 bases between them. CDR3: CATKDPGEKNEQFF. Written as DNA, the CDR3 is TGTGCCACCAAGGATCCGGGAGAAAAGAATGAGCAGTTCTTC.

The chain couples TRBV5-5 to TRBJ2-5; possibly TRBD2 for D (5 bases). CDR1 SGHKS and CDR2 YYEKEE come from the germline V gene (reference sequence). The germline V and J ends were trimmed by 0 bases and 2 bases, with 14 bases remaining between them. There are 16 residues in the CDR3. The CDR3: CASSLVTGFRQETQYF. The CDR3 bases are TGTGCCAGCAGCTTGGTAACGGGGTTTCGACAAGAGACCCAGTACTTC.

The V and J genes are TRBV2 and TRBJ1-5, with 10 bases aligning to TRBD1. The CDR3 is made up of 16 amino acids. Germline-derived CDR1 and CDR2 are SNHLY and FYNNEI. V gave up 5 bases and J gave up 1 base; unmatched junction bases: 5. The CDR3 bases are TGTGCCAGCAGTAGGGACAGGGGAGCAAGCAATCAGCCCCAGCATTTT. It specifies CASSRDRGASNQPQHF.

This clonotype appeared many times. One end of the junction does not line up with germline, which may come from a read error. The chain is built from TRBV5-1 and TRBJ2-2; D remains ambiguous. The CDR3 loop spans 15 amino acids. CDR1 and CDR2 (germline): SGHRS, YFSETQ. CDR3 amino acids: CASSLVPGNTGELFF. The CDR3 nucleotides are TGTGCCAGCAGTTTAGTTCCGGGGAACACCGGGGAGCTGTTTTTT.

In DNA, the CDR3 is TGCAGTGCTAGAGACAGGGTCCCCGGGGAGCTGTTTTTT. Protein sequence: CSARDRVPGELFF. The V gene is TRBV20-1, the J gene TRBJ2-2; the D gene is possibly TRBD1 (5 bases). The CDR3 is made up of 13 amino acids. Per the germline V gene, CDR1 is DFQATT and CDR2 is SNEGSKA (reference sequence). Between the trimmed V and J ends, which lost 0 bases and 6 bases, there was a span of 8 bases.

The chain carries TRBV5-1 and TRBJ2-5; 9 nucleotides match TRBD1. CDR3 length equals 14 residues. Germline trimming cut 8 bases from V and 5 bases from J; bases unmatched to any gene: 10. Per the germline V gene, CDR1 is SGHRS and CDR2 is YFSETQ. The CDR3 region has the DNA TGCGCCAGTAGCAAACAGGGGGCCATCGAGACCCAGTACTTC. Translated: CASSKQGAIETQYF.